These T cell receptor beta chains were read from a single sample in a study of a mutant IDH1 vaccine in newly diagnosed glioma. Measured with immunoSEQ multiplex PCR; TCRdb has only the in-frame clones, and not every one. The sample contains 85,000 to 100,000 clones, around nine tenths of which appear only once. Specimen: PBMCs, collected from a glioma patient treated with radiotherapy, temozolomide or both. All receptors derive from a woman in her forties or fifties with glioma. CDR3s include the opening cysteine and the closing phenylalanine or tryptophan. D genes are given only for firm matches. Clone size is shown for a subset of rows, as once, few, many or a class of expanded clone.

j_gene,abundance,v_gene,d_gene,CDR3aa,CDR3nt
TRBJ2-5,once,TRBV5-1,.,CASSPGGGSGVQYF,TGCGCCAGCAGCCCGGGTGGTGGTAGCGGAGTTCAGTACTTC
TRBJ1-2,once,TRBV7-9,TRBD1,CASGRQGWHYGYTF,TGTGCCAGTGGGCGACAGGGCTGGCACTATGGCTACACCTTC
TRBJ2-2,.,TRBV2,.,CASAAPRDTGELFF,TGTGCCAGCGCGGCCCCCCGGGACACCGGGGAGCTGTTTTTT
TRBJ2-4,.,TRBV5-1,TRBD2,CASSPVSGKNIQYF,TGCGCCAGCAGCCCCGTTAGCGGGAAAAACATTCAGTACTTC
TRBJ2-7,.,TRBV5-1,.,CASSLGGGPVYEQYF,TGCGCCAGCAGCTTGGGTGGGGGGCCGGTCTACGAGCAGTACTTC
TRBJ1-1,.,TRBV5-6,TRBD1,CASSLTGGSTEAFF,TGTGCCAGCAGCCTGACAGGGGGGAGTACTGAAGCTTTCTTT
TRBJ2-3,once,TRBV29-1,.,CSVEGSRDTDTQYF,TGCAGCGTTGAAGGTTCTCGAGACACAGATACGCAGTATTTT
TRBJ2-7,.,TRBV7-9,TRBD2,CASSLLSEASGTYEQYF,TGTGCCAGCAGCTTATTATCTGAGGCTAGCGGTACCTACGAGCAGTACTTC
TRBJ2-3,.,TRBV10-3,.,CAISGQDTDTQYF,TGTGCCATCAGTGGACAGGACACAGATACGCAGTATTTT
TRBJ2-1,.,TRBV7-9,.,CASSPEGTESYNEQFF,TGTGCCAGCAGCCCCGAGGGGACTGAGTCCTACAATGAGCAGTTCTTC
TRBJ2-3,.,TRBV2,.,CASSLPRDSRGFTDTQYF,TGTGCCAGCAGTCTACCCCGGGACTCGAGGGGCTTCACAGATACGCAGTATTTT
TRBJ1-4,.,TRBV29-1,TRBD1,CSVSGTGPSGKLFF,TGCAGCGTTTCCGGGACAGGCCCAAGTGGAAAACTGTTTTTT
TRBJ1-1,.,TRBV2,.,CASRLQGRVNTEAFF,TGTGCCAGCAGGCTACAGGGTAGGGTGAACACTGAAGCTTTCTTT
TRBJ1-1,.,TRBV28,.,CASRRSGFAMNTEAFF,TGTGCCAGCAGACGTTCAGGGTTCGCGATGAACACTGAAGCTTTCTTT
TRBJ1-5,.,TRBV5-1,.,CASSSAGRSDQPQHF,TGCGCCAGCAGCTCCGCAGGGAGATCTGATCAGCCCCAGCATTTT
TRBJ1-6,.,TRBV7-2,.,CASSLHSSYNSPLHF,TGTGCCAGCAGCTTACATAGCTCCTATAATTCACCCCTCCACTTT
TRBJ1-5,.,TRBV19,.,CASSIQGPSNQPQHF,TGTGCCAGTAGCATACAGGGACCTAGCAATCAGCCCCAGCATTTT
TRBJ1-6,.,TRBV27,TRBD1,CASSVRQGKSSPLHF,TGTGCCAGCAGTGTGCGACAGGGAAAAAGTTCACCCCTCCACTTT
TRBJ2-4,.,TRBV27,TRBD2,CASRTGLVADIQYF,TGTGCCAGCAGAACGGGACTAGTGGCGGACATTCAGTACTTC
TRBJ2-2,.,TRBV7-2,TRBD2,CASSPQGLAGVRAGELFF,TGTGCCAGCAGCCCTCAGGGACTAGCGGGAGTAAGGGCCGGGGAGCTGTTTTTT
TRBJ2-7,.,TRBV4-1,TRBD2,CASSQPPVGLAGTWYEQYF,TGCGCCAGCAGCCAGCCCCCCGTGGGACTAGCGGGGACTTGGTACGAGCAGTACTTC
TRBJ2-2,.,TRBV21-1,.,CASSKAQIGELFF,TGTGCCAGCAGCAAAGCGCAGATCGGGGAGCTGTTTTTT
TRBJ2-7,.,TRBV6-5,.,CASSYSAVASYEQYF,TGTGCCAGCAGTTACTCGGCCGTTGCCTCCTACGAGCAGTACTTC
TRBJ1-2,.,TRBV5-6,.,CASSLGRNYGYTF,TGTGCCAGCAGCCTAGGGCGTAACTATGGCTACACCTTC
TRBJ1-2,.,TRBV6-5,.,CASRSKGSFYGYTF,TGTGCCAGCAGATCTAAGGGGAGCTTCTATGGCTACACCTTC
TRBJ1-6,once,TRBV28,.,CASSLLRGPLHF,TGTGCCAGCAGTTTATTGCGGGGGCCCCTCCACTTT
TRBJ1-2,.,TRBV6-6,TRBD1,CASVNGQGAQGYTF,TGTGCCAGCGTCAATGGACAGGGGGCGCAAGGCTACACCTTC
TRBJ2-7,.,TRBV30,.,CAWRSNSYEQYF,TGTGCCTGGAGATCAAACTCCTACGAGCAGTACTTC
TRBJ1-4,.,TRBV5-1,TRBD1,CASSPGGGGEKLFF,TGCGCCAGCAGCCCCGGAGGGGGCGGGGAAAAACTGTTTTTT
TRBJ2-7,.,TRBV7-8,TRBD1,CASSSGQGRHYEQYF,TGTGCCAGCAGCTCCGGACAGGGGAGACACTACGAGCAGTACTTC
TRBJ2-1,.,TRBV15,.,CATIKGGSEQFF,TGTGCCACCATAAAGGGGGGTAGTGAGCAGTTCTTC
TRBJ1-2,.,TRBV6-5,.,CASTTGFNYGYTF,TGTGCCAGCACTACGGGATTCAACTATGGCTACACCTTC
TRBJ2-1,.,TRBV19,.,CASSIGGLYNEQFF,TGTGCCAGTAGTATTGGGGGTCTTTACAATGAGCAGTTCTTC
TRBJ2-1,.,TRBV19,.,CASSMGDGRPYNEQFF,TGTGCCAGTAGTATGGGGGATGGACGACCCTACAATGAGCAGTTCTTC
TRBJ1-2,once,TRBV28,TRBD1,CASSRQGYYGYTF,TGTGCCAGCAGTAGACAGGGCTACTATGGCTACACCTTC
TRBJ2-7,once,TRBV5-4,TRBD1,CALSSGGVTYEQYF,TGTGCCCTCTCGTCAGGGGGTGTTACTTACGAGCAGTACTTC
TRBJ1-1,.,TRBV30,.,CAWSSNLNTEAFF,TGTGCCTGGAGTTCTAACCTGAACACTGAAGCTTTCTTT
TRBJ1-2,.,TRBV5-1,.,CASRLNRDGYTF,TGCGCCAGCAGGCTCAACAGGGATGGCTACACCTTC
TRBJ1-3,.,TRBV6-5,.,CASRTGGNTIYF,TGTGCCAGCAGGACCGGTGGAAACACCATATATTTT
TRBJ1-2,.,TRBV9,.,CASSVGGVNNYGYTF,TGTGCCAGCAGCGTTGGGGGGGTAAATAACTATGGCTACACCTTC
TRBJ2-2,.,TRBV9,.,CASSPPNTGELFF,TGTGCCAGCAGCCCCCCGAACACCGGGGAGCTGTTTTTT
TRBJ1-4,.,TRBV6-1,TRBD1,CASRRRGDADEKLFF,TGTGCCAGCAGACGCAGGGGGGACGCCGATGAAAAACTGTTTTTT
TRBJ2-5,few,TRBV18,.,CASSLGLYQETQYF,TGTGCCAGCTCCCTCGGCCTGTACCAAGAGACCCAGTACTTC
TRBJ1-2,.,TRBV27,.,CASSPGRMYGYTF,TGTGCCAGCAGTCCCGGACGGATGTATGGCTACACCTTC